This passage covers 5 T cell receptor beta chains from one sample sequenced in a study of CD8+CD57+ T cells in acquired aplastic anemia. CDR3 and TCR beta VDJ profiling relied on a genomic DNA template. MiXCR, run by TCRdb on the reads, gives a single entry per CDR3 protein. The repertoire holds around 150,000 distinct CDR3 sequences, with around 45% as singletons. Sequencing input: sorted CD4+, CD8+, or CD8+CD57+ T cells (not recorded which) from PBMCs. The receptor set was obtained from a human donor in good health.

The sample holds one count of this clonotype. The chain employs TRBV25-1 and TRBJ1-5; tentative D call: TRBD1 (6 bases). The germline CDR1 and CDR2 sequences are MGHDK and SYGVNS. V shed 1 base and J shed 6 bases, with 10 bases lying between them. The CDR3 has 14 residues. The CDR3 DNA is TGTGCCAGCAGTGAATCGGGGGCGGGTCAGCCCCAGCATTTT. This encodes CASSESGAGQPQHF.

This clonotype was recorded many times. The junction and the germline gene differ at one end; a read error may be behind it. The V and J genes are TRBV11-2 and TRBJ1-5; a weak D match, TRBD1 (6 bases). Germline values: CDR1 SGHAT, CDR2 FQNNGV. This CDR3 contains 15 residues. Here the CDR3 reads CASSLEGGRNQPQHF. CDR3 in DNA: TGTGCCAGCAGCCTAGAGGGGGGACGCAATCAGCCCCAGCATTTT.

The chain uses TRBV2 and TRBJ2-3; 11 bases are shared with TRBD2. The J segment lost 4 bases and the V segment lost 5 bases, leaving 2 bases of the junction unmatched. There are 14 residues in the CDR3. The germline V gene has CDR1 SNHLY and CDR2 FYNNEI. The CDR3 here is CASSISGRADTQYF. In DNA, the CDR3 is TGTGCCAGCAGTATTAGCGGGAGGGCAGATACGCAGTATTTT.

The chain is built from TRBV14 and TRBJ2-7, with D unclear. The length of the CDR3 is 12 residues. The germline V and J ends were trimmed by 1 base and 5 bases, with 6 bases remaining between them. CDR1 SGHDN and CDR2 FVKESK come from the germline V gene. The CDR3 nucleotides are TGTGCCAGCAGCCAAGGCGGCGACGAGCAGTACTTC. The encoded protein is CASSQGGDEQYF. Looking up the rest from reference TRBV14 and TRBJ2-7 gives the full variable domain: EAGVTQFPSHSVIEKGQTVTLRCDPISGHDNLYWYRRVMGKEIKFLLHFVKESKQDESGMPNNRFLAERTGGTYSTLKVQPAELEDSGVYFCASSQGGDEQYFGPGTRLTVT.

V is TRBV25-1 and J is TRBJ2-3; 7 bases match TRBD1. Trimming at V came to 4 bases and at J to 2 bases, leaving 6 bases not matched to a gene. There are 15 residues in the CDR3. Germline V CDR1 and CDR2: MGHDK, SYGVNS. The CDR3: CASSGVDRFTDTQYF. The CDR3 DNA reads as TGTGCCAGCAGTGGGGTGGACAGGTTCACAGATACGCAGTATTTT. Full variable domain (rest looked up from reference TRBV25-1 and TRBJ2-3): EADIYQTPRYLVIGTGKKITLECSQTMGHDKMYWYQQDPGMELHLIHYSYGVNSTEKGDLSSESTVSRIRTEHFPLTLESARPSHTSQYLCASSGVDRFTDTQYFGPGTRLTVL.